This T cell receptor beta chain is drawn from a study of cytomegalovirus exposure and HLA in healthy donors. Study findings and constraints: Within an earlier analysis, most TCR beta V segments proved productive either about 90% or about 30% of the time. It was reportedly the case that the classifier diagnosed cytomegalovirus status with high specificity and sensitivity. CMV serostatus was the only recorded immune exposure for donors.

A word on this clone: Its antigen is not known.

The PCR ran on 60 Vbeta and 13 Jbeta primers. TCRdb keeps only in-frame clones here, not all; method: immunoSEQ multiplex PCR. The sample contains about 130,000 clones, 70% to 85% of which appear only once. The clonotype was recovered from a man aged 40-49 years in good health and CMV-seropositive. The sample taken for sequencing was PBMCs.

CDR3 amino acids: CATSRLADEQFF. The CDR3 DNA reads as TGTGCCACCAGCAGGTTAGCAGATGAGCAGTTCTTC. This sequence joins TRBV15 and TRBJ2-1; D is unclear. Trimming stripped 3 bases from V and 8 bases from J, with 8 bases between. Germline CDR1 is LNHNV and CDR2 is YYDKDF (reference sequence). The CDR3 is 12 amino acids.